The TCR beta chain described here comes from a study of blood T cells in healthy people across ages. With 7 bases clipped from V and 2 bases from J, the junction kept 7 bases outside the gene matches. Germline V CDR1 and CDR2: SQVTM, ANQGSEA. The CDR3 is made up of 14 amino acids. Overall study results and limits: Samples with more naive T cells showed higher observed beta diversity.

PCR was performed a second time for about 7 to 11 cycles using a sample-barcoded 5' primer and a J-beta primer mix. A template-switch adaptor containing 12 random nucleotides labeled each cDNA molecule. MiXCR was run by TCRdb on the 5' RACE reads, yielding one entry per CDR3 protein. The sample contains over 1,500,000 distinct CDR3 sequences, about 50% of which appear only once. Donors ranged from roughly 6 to 100 years old and were healthy Caucasians in Russia. Every sample gave at least 6 micrograms of total RNA when it was extracted. This clonotype has a handful of counts. Its specificity is not known.

Sequenced input: blood. V gene TRBV29-1 combines with J gene TRBJ2-3; 9 bases are a match to TRBD2. This sequence originates from a woman aged 35 to 49 in good health. Here the CDR3 reads CSALASGVTDTQYF. The CDR3 region has the DNA TGCAGCGCACTGGCTAGCGGGGTCACAGATACGCAGTATTTT.